These 27 T cell receptor beta chains originate from one sample sequenced in a study of CD8 T cells in Susac syndrome. RNA totalling roughly 0.45 to 1 ug underwent reverse transcription with random hexamers. TCRdb redid the calling of the immunoSEQ multiplex PCR reads with MiXCR, one entry per CDR3 protein. This sample carries about 69,000 distinct CDR3 sequences, roughly nine tenths of them seen once, and the ten largest clones take around 0.49%. The sequenced material came from CD8+ T cells from PBMCs. The source of these receptors is a human donor with multiple sclerosis.

The genes are TRBV4-3 and TRBJ2-1, with D perhaps matching TRBD2 (6 bases). The length of the CDR3 is 16 residues. Trimming stripped 0 bases from V and 0 bases from J, with 9 bases between. In germline, CDR1 is LGHNA, CDR2 YSLEER. CDR3 protein: CASSQDYGSSYNEQFF. In DNA form, the CDR3 reads TGCGCCAGCAGCCAAGACTACGGGAGCTCCTACAATGAGCAGTTCTTC.

This chain connects TRBV6-5 to TRBJ2-3, with TRBD2 as a possible D gene (5 bases). The germline gives CDR1 MNHEY, CDR2 SVGAGI. The length of the CDR3 is 14 residues. V lost 2 bases and J lost 2, with 8 bases in between. The CDR3 DNA reads as TGTGCCAGCAGTTACGGACTCCACACAGATACGCAGTATTTT. Its protein is CASSYGLHTDTQYF.

This chain connects TRBV6-1 to TRBJ2-1, with 7 bases identical to TRBD1. The CDR3 is made up of 13 amino acids. V trimming: 5 bases; J trimming: 6 bases; junction bases outside the gene matches: 4. Germline lookup yields CDR1 MNHNS and CDR2 SASEGT. In DNA, the CDR3 is TGTGCCAGCAGTTTGACAGGGAGCAATGAGCAGTTCTTC. Protein: CASSLTGSNEQFF.

The chain links TRBV19 to TRBJ2-7; a weak D match, TRBD2 (5 bases). Trimming took 6 bases from V and 9 from J, leaving 21 bases between them. Germline CDR1 reads LNHDA; CDR2 reads SQIVND (reference sequence). The CDR3 loop spans 14 amino acids. CDR3: CASSPGGLGLLQYF. The DNA for the CDR3 is TGTGCCAGTAGCCCCGGAGGACTTGGATTGTTGCAGTACTTC.

The chain joins TRBV24-1 to TRBJ2-5; D call uncertain. Germline V gene sequence: CDR1 KGHDR, CDR2 SFDVKD. This CDR3 spans 13 amino acids. The V end lost 10 bases, the J end lost 1 base, and 12 bases lay between the germline ends. CDR3 sequence: CATSSTSQETQYF. The CDR3 coding sequence is TGTGCCACATCGTCGACAAGCCAAGAGACCCAGTACTTC.

The chain joins TRBV6-5 to TRBJ2-2, with a weak D call TRBD2 (6 bases). This CDR3 is 14 amino acids long. Germline V gene data show CDR1 as MNHEY and CDR2 as SVGAGI. Trimming left V 2 bases short and J 7 bases short, with 11 bases between. This chain's CDR3 is CASSYTLGGGELFF. CDR3 sequence (DNA): TGTGCCAGCAGTTACACCCTCGGGGGCGGGGAGCTGTTTTTT.

J is TRBJ1-1 and V is TRBV3-1, with D maybe TRBD1 (6 bases). The CDR3 is 16 amino acids. Germline V lookup: CDR1 LGHDT, CDR2 YNNKEL (reference sequence). V lost 1 base and J lost 1, with 13 bases in between. This CDR3 reads CASSQALRGANTEAFF. The CDR3 nucleotides read TGTGCCAGCAGCCAAGCCCTCCGGGGGGCGAACACTGAAGCTTTCTTT.

The chain employs TRBV12-3 or TRBV12-4 and TRBJ2-5; D is uncertain. This CDR3 comprises 14 residues. V was clipped by 2 bases and J by 0 bases, with 7 bases between them. CDR3 coding DNA: TGTGCCAGCAGTTTACCGCTGTACCAAGAGACCCAGTACTTC. Amino acids: CASSLPLYQETQYF.

The chain recombines TRBV28 with TRBJ1-5, with D possibly being TRBD1 (5 bases). Germline CDR1 MDHEN, CDR2 SYDVKM. Trimming took 3 bases from V and 2 from J, leaving 11 bases between them. The CDR3 is 15 amino acids. CDR3 residues: CASSLGRGGNQPQHF. The CDR3 coding sequence is TGTGCCAGCAGTTTGGGGAGGGGTGGCAATCAGCCCCAGCATTTT.

The chain is built from TRBV5-6 and TRBJ1-5, with D hard to call. The CDR3 runs 12 residues. Germline CDR1 SGHDT, CDR2 YYEEEE. V gave up 3 bases and J gave up 4 bases, with 5 bases separating them. DNA for the CDR3: TGTGCCAGCAGCTCGTATAATCAGCCCCAGCATTTT. Translating gives CASSSYNQPQHF.

A single count supports this clonotype. The J gene is TRBJ2-2, the V gene TRBV27, with TRBD2 identical over 13 bases. Looked up from germline, CDR1 is MNHEY and CDR2 is SMNVEV (reference sequence). The V gene end was trimmed by 6 bases and the J gene end by 3 bases; junction bases not matched to a gene: 4. CDR3 length: 16 amino acids. CDR3 DNA: TGTGCCAGCAGAGCGGGACTAGCGGGGTACACCGGGGAGCTGTTTTTT. Translation: CASRAGLAGYTGELFF.

This clonotype came up a few times. The CDR3 DNA follows: TGTGCCAGCAGCCAAACTAAGACAGGACCAGAAGGGACCCAGTACTTC. Its translation is CASSQTKTGPEGTQYF. V is TRBV6-1 and J is TRBJ2-5; the D gene is possibly TRBD1 (6 bases). V was clipped by 6 bases and J by 7 bases, with 24 bases between them. In germline, CDR1 is MNHNS, CDR2 SASEGT. The CDR3 runs 16 residues.

The V call is TRBV20-1, the J call TRBJ2-5; D not certain. This CDR3 contains 15 residues. Trimming took off 2 bases at V and 0 bases at J, with 13 bases between the two ends. CDR1 DFQATT and CDR2 SNEGSKA come from the germline V gene (reference sequence). CDR3 in DNA: TGCAGTGCTAGAAGTTACAGCGACTACCAAGAGACCCAGTACTTC. This sequence encodes CSARSYSDYQETQYF.

The rearrangement uses TRBV9 and TRBJ2-3; D is perhaps TRBD1 or TRBD2 (6 bases each). This CDR3 has 15 residues. CDR1 is SGDLS, CDR2 YYNGEE, per germline. V was cut by 0 bases and J by 4 bases, with 12 bases left in between. The CDR3 loop reads CASSVAGGSPDTQYF. CDR3 bases: TGTGCCAGCAGCGTAGCCGGGGGCAGCCCAGATACGCAGTATTTT.

The chain employs TRBV27 and TRBJ1-5, with TRBD1 matching over 7 bases. Looked up from germline, CDR1 is MNHEY and CDR2 is SMNVEV (reference sequence). The CDR3 covers 14 residues. The CDR3 here is CAARTGDSNQPQHF. In nucleotides, the CDR3 is TGTGCAGCAAGGACAGGCGACAGCAATCAGCCCCAGCATTTT.

On this clonotype itself: Sequence at one end of the junction differs from germline and may be a read error. This rearrangement joins TRBV7-3 to TRBJ1-2, with D perhaps matching TRBD1 (5 bases). The CDR3 runs 13 residues. The germline V gene has CDR1 SGHTA and CDR2 FQGTGA. The CDR3 nucleotides are TGTGCCGGCAGCTTATCGGGGGGAAGCGGCTACACCTTC. It codes for CAGSLSGGSGYTF.

This clonotype occurred a few times. The V gene is TRBV5-4, the J gene TRBJ1-1, with 7 bases aligning to TRBD1. The V segment lost 4 bases and the J segment 1 base; nucleotides outside the gene matches: 4. Germline CDR1 reads SGHNT; CDR2 reads YYREEE (reference sequence). CDR3 size: 14 residues. The CDR3 loop reads CASSGGTANTEAFF. Here the CDR3 DNA reads TGTGCCAGCAGCGGCGGGACAGCGAACACTGAAGCTTTCTTT.

This rearrangement joins TRBV20-1 to TRBJ1-2; 8 bases match TRBD1. Germline V gene lookup returns CDR1 DFQATT and CDR2 SNEGSKA (reference sequence). This CDR3 is 13 amino acids long. V lost 6 bases to trimming and J lost 4 bases; unmatched junction nucleotides: 7. The DNA for the CDR3 is TGCAGTGCACACTCAGGGGGCGGCTATGGCTACACCTTC. Translated: CSAHSGGGYGYTF.

The chain joins TRBV12-3 or TRBV12-4 to TRBJ2-7; TRBD1 is a possible D gene (5 bases). The V gene lost 0 bases and the J gene lost 2 bases, with 8 bases spanning the gap. CDR3 length equals 14 residues. CDR3 in amino acids: CASSLADSTYEQYF. Written as DNA, the CDR3 is TGTGCCAGCAGTTTAGCCGACAGTACCTACGAGCAGTACTTC.

CDR3: CASSAGEASGSFGPYNEQFF. CDR3 DNA: TGTGCCAGCAGCGCCGGTGAGGCTAGCGGGAGCTTCGGACCCTACAATGAGCAGTTCTTC. The chain has TRBV13 and TRBJ2-1, with 10 positions matching TRBD2. Germline V gene lookup returns CDR1 PRHDT and CDR2 FYEKMQ (reference sequence). The CDR3 has 20 residues. Germline trimming cut 5 bases from V and 2 bases from J; bases unmatched to any gene: 18. Full variable domain (missing parts from reference TRBV13 and TRBJ2-1): AAGVIQSPRHLIKEKRETATLKCYPIPRHDTVYWYQQGPGQDPQFLISFYEKMQSDKGSIPDRFSAQQFSDYHSELNMSSLELGDSALYFCASSAGEASGSFGPYNEQFFGPGTRLTVL.

This clonotype has a handful of counts. The V gene is TRBV7-8, the J gene TRBJ2-2; 10 bases map to TRBD2. CDR1 SGHVS and CDR2 FQNEAQ come from the germline V gene. The CDR3 sequence is 15 residues long. V was clipped by 5 bases and J by 2 bases; unmatched bases: 2. The CDR3: CASSPSGGNTGELFF. DNA for the CDR3: TGTGCCAGCAGCCCTAGCGGGGGTAACACCGGGGAGCTGTTTTTT.

The chain recombines TRBV20-1 with TRBJ2-1; TRBD2 aligns across 7 bases. The germline V gene has CDR1 DFQATT and CDR2 SNEGSKA (reference sequence). There are 16 residues in the CDR3. Germline trimming cut 5 bases from V and 3 bases from J; bases unmatched to any gene: 13. For the CDR3, the DNA is TGCAGTGCTGTAAGACTTGGCGGGAGTTACTACAATGAGCAGTTCTTC. Its protein is CSAVRLGGSYYNEQFF.

The chain carries TRBV3-1 and TRBJ2-3, with 10 nucleotides matching TRBD1. Trimming removed 4 bases from V and 2 bases from J; junction bases left unmatched: 6. CDR1 and CDR2 (germline): LGHDT, YNNKEL (reference sequence). This CDR3 contains 16 residues. In DNA form, the CDR3 reads TGTGCCAGCAGCCTGGGGACAGGGGATGACACAGATACGCAGTATTTT. Translating it yields CASSLGTGDDTDTQYF.

The chain links TRBV7-9 to TRBJ2-1, with no clear D. This CDR3 contains 12 residues. Trimming took 5 bases from V and 13 from J, leaving 15 bases between them. From germline, CDR1 is SEHNR and CDR2 FQNEAQ (reference sequence). The chain's CDR3 is CASSDPFADQFF. In DNA form, the CDR3 reads TGTGCCAGCAGCGATCCATTCGCAGACCAGTTCTTC.

The rearrangement links TRBV14 to TRBJ2-2; unclear D gene. CDR1 is SGHDN and CDR2 is FVKESK in the germline V gene. The CDR3 contains 13 residues. Trimming removed 1 base from V and 6 bases from J, with 6 bases in between. DNA of the CDR3: TGTGCCAGCAGCCAAGGGCTAGCCGGGGAGCTGTTTTTT. This gives the protein CASSQGLAGELFF.

The rearrangement uses TRBV6-6 and TRBJ2-7, with 7 bases aligning to TRBD1. V gave up 5 bases and J gave up 3 bases; unmatched junction bases: 7. CDR3 length: 14 amino acids. The germline gives CDR1 MNHNY, CDR2 SVGAGI (reference sequence). The CDR3 sequence: CASSHSTGFYEQYF. For the CDR3, the DNA is TGTGCCAGCAGTCATTCGACAGGGTTCTACGAGCAGTACTTC.

This chain connects TRBV27 to TRBJ2-3, with 7 nucleotides matching TRBD2. V lost 4 bases and J lost 4; bases outside the gene matches: 5. CDR1 MNHEY and CDR2 SMNVEV come from the germline V gene (reference sequence). The CDR3 sequence is 14 residues long. CDR3 protein: CASSWGGSADTQYF. Here the CDR3 DNA reads TGTGCCAGCAGTTGGGGCGGGAGTGCAGATACGCAGTATTTT.